These 22 T cell receptor beta chains were sequenced from one sample in a study of CD8 T cells in Susac syndrome (dated by TCRdb to the late 2010s). Preparation of the library involved the immunoSEQ multiplex PCR assay. RNA was extracted using the RNeasy kit, and roughly 0.5 to 1 ug of the RNA was reverse transcribed with random hexamers. In-frame beta chains were kept once TCRdb had trimmed the public reads at Q25 with fastp and called clones with MiXCR. Rows are combined by CDR3 protein, so each entry shows the most common genes and DNA. Counted in this sample were around 150,000 distinct CDR3 sequences; 93% of them appeared once. The biggest ten clones account for around 0.13% of the sample. The specimen was CD4+ T cells from PBMCs. The receptors stem from a human donor in good health.

The rearrangement joins TRBV15 to TRBJ1-3; 7 bases agree with TRBD1. Trimming at V came to 10 bases and at J to 0 bases, leaving 6 bases not matched to a gene. Per the germline V gene, CDR1 is LNHNV and CDR2 is YYDKDF (reference sequence). CDR3 length: 14 amino acids. The CDR3 DNA reads as TGTGCCAGCAAGACAGGGCACTCTGGAAACACCATATATTTT. Translated, it gives CASKTGHSGNTIYF.

The rearrangement joins TRBV9 to TRBJ1-2; a possible D gene is TRBD1 (5 bases). Trimming left V 0 bases short and J 3 bases short, with 12 bases between. Germline values: CDR1 SGDLS, CDR2 YYNGEE. This CDR3 has 15 amino acids. The CDR3 here is CASSVGQGGDYGYTF. The CDR3 region has the DNA TGTGCCAGCAGCGTAGGCCAGGGTGGGGACTATGGCTACACCTTC.

This chain uses TRBV7-2 with TRBJ2-3; 8 bases are shared with TRBD1. The CDR3 covers 14 residues. V shed 8 bases and J 5 bases; nucleotides not matched to a gene: 9. Germline V gene lookup returns CDR1 SGHTA and CDR2 FQGNSA. In nucleotides, the CDR3 is TGTGCCAGCTCGGGCAGGGGGCGCGGAGATACGCAGTATTTT. It codes for CASSGRGRGDTQYF.

The V and J genes are TRBV30 and TRBJ1-2; the D gene is possibly TRBD1 (5 bases). The CDR3 runs 11 residues. The germline V and J ends were trimmed by 4 bases and 8 bases, with 11 bases remaining between them. Germline assignment: CDR1 GTSNPN and CDR2 SVGIG (reference sequence). CDR3 bases: TGTGCCTGGAACCCGGGGGGAGGCTACACCTTC. It encodes CAWNPGGGYTF.

This rearrangement joins TRBV2 to TRBJ2-3; TRBD2 aligns across 14 bases. With V trimmed by 8 bases and J by 2 bases, 3 bases remained unmatched. Per the germline V gene, CDR1 is SNHLY and CDR2 is FYNNEI. The CDR3 contains 15 residues. CDR3 region: CASGGLAGVTDTQYF. The CDR3 DNA follows: TGTGCCAGCGGGGGACTAGCGGGGGTCACAGATACGCAGTATTTT.

The chain recombines TRBV27 with TRBJ1-2; a weak D match, TRBD1 (5 bases). Germline CDR1 reads MNHEY; CDR2 reads SMNVEV (reference sequence). Trimming took 5 bases from V and 1 from J, leaving 11 bases between them. This CDR3 region has 14 residues. CDR3 in amino acids: CASSRQFSNYGYTF. The CDR3, as DNA: TGTGCCAGCAGTCGACAGTTTAGTAACTATGGCTACACCTTC.

The gene calls are TRBV6-6 and TRBJ2-5; D is perhaps TRBD1 (6 bases). Looked up from germline, CDR1 is MNHNY and CDR2 is SVGAGI (reference sequence). Trimming took 10 bases from V and 5 from J, leaving 11 bases between them. The length of the CDR3 is 11 residues. CDR3 nucleotides: TGTGCCACCCGAACAGGGGAGACCCAGTACTTC. Protein sequence: CATRTGETQYF.

The chain has TRBV2 and TRBJ1-1; D not certain. The CDR3 extends over 13 amino acids. Germline V gives CDR1 SNHLY, CDR2 FYNNEI. The V end lost 6 bases, the J end lost 7 bases, and 15 bases lay between the germline ends. The DNA for the CDR3 is TGTGCCAGCAGAAAAAGCAGTGGCTTTGAAGCTTTCTTT. This codes for CASRKSSGFEAFF.

This rearrangement joins TRBV12-3 or TRBV12-4 to TRBJ2-4; a possible D gene is TRBD2 (5 bases). The CDR3 has 13 amino acids. Between the trimmed V and J ends, which lost 3 bases and 8 bases, there was a span of 11 bases. As DNA, the CDR3 is TGTGCCAGCAGTTTTGGCAGGCGGGACATTCAGTACTTC. Protein product: CASSFGRRDIQYF.

J is TRBJ2-5 and V is TRBV30, with D maybe TRBD2 (6 bases). The V end was cut by 5 bases, the J end by 4 bases, with 14 bases between. The CDR3 consists of 13 residues. Germline lookup yields CDR1 GTSNPN and CDR2 SVGIG (reference sequence). The DNA for the CDR3 is TGTGCCTGGGGATACCAGGAGGGAGAGACCCAGTACTTC. It yields the protein CAWGYQEGETQYF. The whole variable domain, filled in from reference TRBV30 and TRBJ2-5, reads SQTIHQWPATLVQPVGSPLSLECTVEGTSNPNLYWYRQAAGRGLQLLFYSVGIGQISSEVPQNLSASRPQDRQFILSSKKLLLSDSGFYLCAWGYQEGETQYFGPGTRLLVL.

This clonotype was counted a few times. The chain links TRBV12-5 to TRBJ2-7; perhaps TRBD1 as D (5 bases). Trimming took off 6 bases at V and 4 bases at J, with 7 bases between the two ends. Germline V gene sequence: CDR1 LGHNT, CDR2 FRNRAP. The CDR3 sequence is 11 residues long. The CDR3 reads CASGTAYEQYF. The CDR3 DNA follows: TGTGCTAGTGGGACAGCTTACGAGCAGTACTTC.

The V gene is TRBV18, the J gene TRBJ2-7; unclear D gene. V was pared by 6 bases and J by 3 bases, with 12 bases between. Germline loops: CDR1 KGHSH, CDR2 LQKENI. The CDR3 is 13 amino acids. Here the CDR3 DNA reads TGTGCCAGCTCCGTGAGCCCTGGCTACGAGCAGTACTTC. Translated: CASSVSPGYEQYF.

The chain has TRBV6-1 and TRBJ2-5; 9 nucleotides match TRBD1. The CDR3 has 20 amino acids. Germline V CDR1 and CDR2: MNHNS, SASEGT. The V and J ends lost 3 bases and 4 bases, in that order; junction bases with no gene match: 21. For the CDR3, the DNA is TGTGCCAGCAGTGATTCTGGACAGGGGTTTAATCAAGGTCGGGGAGAGACCCAGTACTTC. Encoded protein: CASSDSGQGFNQGRGETQYF.

The CDR3 nucleotides are TGTGCCAGCTCACAAGGCACAGGGTATCCCTACGAGCAGTACTTC. Protein: CASSQGTGYPYEQYF. The gene calls are TRBV18 and TRBJ2-7, with D possibly being TRBD1 (6 bases). The CDR3 extends over 15 amino acids. CDR1 and CDR2 (germline): KGHSH, LQKENI. V lost 4 bases and J lost 2, with 15 bases in between.

The chain joins TRBV30 to TRBJ1-5, with D unclear. Germline values: CDR1 GTSNPN, CDR2 SVGIG (reference sequence). V was clipped by 0 bases and J by 7 bases, with 10 bases between them. This CDR3 spans 13 amino acids. This CDR3 reads CAWSVVSGQPQHF. The DNA of the CDR3 is TGTGCCTGGAGTGTGGTCTCCGGGCAGCCCCAGCATTTT.

The chain has TRBV2 and TRBJ2-3; 14 positions match TRBD2. V lost 6 bases, J lost 2 bases, and 10 bases stayed unmatched. The CDR3 length is 18 residues. The germline V gene has CDR1 SNHLY and CDR2 FYNNEI. The CDR3 sequence is CASSRGLAGAPSTDTQYF. The CDR3 DNA sequence: TGTGCCAGCAGCCGGGGACTAGCGGGGGCCCCATCCACAGATACGCAGTATTTT.

The CDR3 DNA reads TGCGCCAGCAGCTTGTTGGGCCCTACGGGGGGCTACACCTTC. It encodes CASSLLGPTGGYTF. The chain employs TRBV5-1 and TRBJ1-2, with D uncertain. V lost 1 base to trimming and J lost 8 bases, with 15 bases between them. The V gene's germline CDR1 is SGHRS and CDR2 YFSETQ. This CDR3 contains 14 residues.

The chain recombines TRBV15 with TRBJ2-3, with 9 bases fitting TRBD1. J was trimmed by 3 bases and V by 4 bases; bases with no gene match: 2. The CDR3 extends over 14 amino acids. Germline CDR1 and CDR2: LNHNV and YYDKDF (reference sequence). The CDR3 protein is CATSKDRGTDTQYF. CDR3 nucleotides: TGTGCCACCAGCAAGGACAGGGGAACAGATACGCAGTATTTT.

The rearrangement joins TRBV19 to TRBJ1-5; 7 bases match TRBD1. CDR1 is LNHDA and CDR2 is SQIVND in the germline V gene (reference sequence). The V segment lost 7 bases and the J segment 6 bases; nucleotides outside the gene matches: 12. There are 15 residues in the CDR3. As DNA, the CDR3 is TGTGCCAGTACCTCCGGGACAGAAATTAGTCAGCCCCAGCATTTT. Protein product: CASTSGTEISQPQHF.

This chain uses TRBV29-1 with TRBJ2-5; 11 nucleotides align to TRBD2. Trimming removed 2 bases from V and 5 bases from J; junction bases left unmatched: 4. The germline gives CDR1 SQVTM, CDR2 ANQGSEA. The CDR3 has 14 residues. The CDR3 DNA follows: TGCAGCGTTGAACTAGCGGGGGGCACGGAGACCCAGTACTTC. Its translation: CSVELAGGTETQYF.

The genes are TRBV30 and TRBJ1-5, with no clear D. Between the trimmed V and J ends, which lost 0 bases and 8 bases, there was a span of 20 bases. Germline CDR1 and CDR2: GTSNPN and SVGIG (reference sequence). This CDR3 has 16 amino acids. As DNA, the CDR3 is TGTGCCTGGAGTGTAATCGCAGGAGGATCCGGCAAGCCCCAGCATTTT. It specifies CAWSVIAGGSGKPQHF.

The chain carries TRBV6-1 and TRBJ1-2; D unclear. The germline V gene has CDR1 MNHNS and CDR2 SASEGT. The V end lost 2 bases, the J end lost 8 bases, and 15 bases lay between the germline ends. The CDR3 has 14 amino acids. CDR3 residues: CASSELLASEGYTF. The CDR3, as DNA: TGTGCCAGCAGTGAACTCCTGGCGTCGGAGGGCTACACCTTC.